This T cell receptor (beta chain) is from a study of CD8 T cells in Susac syndrome. Study-level results: Clonal expansion was not seen in any Susac syndrome CD4+ T cell repertoire.

Reverse transcription of 0.5 to 1 ug RNA was performed with random hexamers. The TCR beta CDR3 was amplified by immunoSEQ multiplex PCR across 54 Vbeta, 13 Jbeta. Each CDR3 protein gets one entry after TCRdb re-called the immunoSEQ multiplex PCR reads with MiXCR. The sample records over 140,000 distinct CDR3 sequences, just under 95% being singletons. Blood CD8+ and CD4+ T cells underwent high-throughput TCR beta sequencing. Negative isolation was used for CD8+ and CD4+ T cells, and FACS enrichment was applied to TEMRA cells. Deletions cut 10 bases from V and 3 bases from J, with 15 bases between. The CDR3 has 14 residues. As concerns this clonotype: Its target is not known.

The TCR originated in a human donor with Susac syndrome. The chain has TRBV12-3 or TRBV12-4 and TRBJ2-2; D is possibly TRBD1 (6 bases). The sequenced sample was CD4+ T cells from PBMCs. This CDR3 is CANLKDRHTGELFF. The CDR3 DNA sequence: TGTGCCAACCTTAAGGACAGACACACCGGGGAGCTGTTTTTT.